Presented here are 7 T cell receptor beta chains from one specimen sequenced in a study of naive and memory T cell subsets. The study, taken as a whole, reports: Naive repertoires, especially CD8, held a few larger clonotypes, possibly memory cells re-expressing CD45RA.

Both TRBC1 and TRBC2 were covered by a beta constant-region primer of two equimolar oligonucleotides. Ligated cDNA was amplified by four rounds of PCR with nested alpha and beta constant-region primers and SP2. TCRdb reprocessed the UMI-ligation and nested PCR reads via MiXCR and lists one record per CDR3 protein. This sample has about 150,000 distinct CDR3 sequences; over 20% occur once, and the top ten carry less than 0.13%. For these receptors, no antigen is known. Sequenced input: naive CD4+ T cells from blood. All receptors derive from a human donor in good health.

This clonotype was recorded at least ten times. The chain combines TRBV20-1 with TRBJ2-7, with D perhaps matching TRBD1 or TRBD2 (7 bases each). Germline CDR1 and CDR2: DFQATT and SNEGSKA (reference sequence). Trimming removed 6 bases from V and 7 bases from J, with 22 bases in between. The CDR3 runs to 14 residues. CDR3 nucleotides: TGCAGTGCGCTAGCGGCAGGGGGTTTACGGGAGCAGTACTTC. This gives the protein CSALAAGGLREQYF.

The V gene is TRBV20-1, the J gene TRBJ2-3, with 7 bases that match TRBD1. CDR3 size: 13 residues. CDR1 is DFQATT and CDR2 is SNEGSKA in the germline V gene (reference sequence). Trimming removed 5 bases from V and 3 bases from J; junction bases left unmatched: 5. CDR3 sequence (DNA): TGCAGTGCTGATGACAGGGAGACAGATACGCAGTATTTT. This encodes CSADDRETDTQYF.

This clonotype occurred many times. The CDR3 region has the DNA TGCAGCGTTCAAAAGGAACTAACGTATGGCTACACCTTC. It encodes CSVQKELTYGYTF. This chain connects TRBV29-1 to TRBJ1-2; no reliable D call. The CDR3 sequence is 13 residues long. The V gene's germline CDR1 is SQVTM and CDR2 ANQGSEA. Trimming removed 5 bases at V and 5 bases at J, with 15 bases between.

This clonotype was counted between two and nine times. CDR3 sequence (DNA): TGTGCCAGCAGCTTAAGTTTGGGCAGGCAAACCTACGAGCAGTACTTC. Translated, it gives CASSLSLGRQTYEQYF. The chain joins TRBV7-6 to TRBJ2-7, with no clear D. The germline V and J ends were trimmed by 2 bases and 2 bases, with 16 bases remaining between them. The CDR3 totals 16 residues. CDR1 is SGHVS, CDR2 FNYEAQ, per germline.

The gene calls are TRBV6-2 or TRBV6-3 and TRBJ2-7, with TRBD2 identical over 10 bases. Trimming took 8 bases from V and 6 from J; bases not matched to a gene: 10. Germline lookup yields CDR1 MNHEY and CDR2 SVGEGT. The CDR3 extends over 14 amino acids. The CDR3 region has the DNA TGTGCCAGCCGGAGACTAGCGGGTTCGGTCGAGCAGTACTTC. Its protein product is CASRRLAGSVEQYF.

V is TRBV7-3 and J is TRBJ1-1; TRBD1 might be the D (5 bases). The CDR3 is 13 amino acids. V gave up 3 bases and J gave up 7 bases, with 12 bases separating them. Germline CDR1 is SGHTA and CDR2 is FQGTGA. DNA for the CDR3: TGTGCCAGCAGCTTCGCCGGGGGAGTTGAAGCTTTCTTT. Translated, it gives CASSFAGGVEAFF.

This clonotype was counted between two and nine times. The chain couples TRBV10-2 to TRBJ2-3; 11 nucleotides agree with TRBD2. Germline trimming cut 4 bases from V and 5 bases from J; bases unmatched to any gene: 17. The CDR3 runs 19 residues. CDR1 WSHSY and CDR2 SAAADI come from the germline V gene. CDR3 in amino acids: CASSGRLAGPSLRQDTQYF. The DNA of the CDR3 is TGCGCCAGCAGTGGGCGACTAGCGGGACCCTCTCTTCGTCAAGATACGCAGTATTTT.